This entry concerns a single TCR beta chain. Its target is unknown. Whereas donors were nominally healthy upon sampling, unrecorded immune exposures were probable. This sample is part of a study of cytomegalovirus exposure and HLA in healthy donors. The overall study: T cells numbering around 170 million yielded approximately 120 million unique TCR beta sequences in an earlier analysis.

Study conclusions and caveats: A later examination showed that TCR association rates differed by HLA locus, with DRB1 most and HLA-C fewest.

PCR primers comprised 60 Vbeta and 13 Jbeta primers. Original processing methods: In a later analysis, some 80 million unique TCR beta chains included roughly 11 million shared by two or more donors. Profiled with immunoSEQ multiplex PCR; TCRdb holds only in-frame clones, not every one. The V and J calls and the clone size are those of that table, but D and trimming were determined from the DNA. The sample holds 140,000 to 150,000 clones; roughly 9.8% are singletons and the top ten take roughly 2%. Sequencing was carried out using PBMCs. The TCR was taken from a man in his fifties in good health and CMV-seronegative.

CDR3 nucleotides: TGTGCCAGCAGCTCGGGACACGGGGATGAAGCTTTCTTT. It yields the protein CASSSGHGDEAFF. V gene TRBV5-6 combines with J gene TRBJ1-1, with D possibly TRBD1 on 6 matching bases. V lost 3 bases to trimming and J lost 7 bases, with 13 bases between them. CDR1 and CDR2 (germline): SGHDT, YYEEEE. This CDR3 is built from 13 residues. The complete variable domain, with remaining parts taken from reference TRBV5-6 and TRBJ1-1, reads DAGVTQSPTHLIKTRGQQVTLRCSPKSGHDTVSWYQQALGQGPQFIFQYYEEEERQRGNFPDRFSGHQFPNYSSELNVNALLLGDSALYLCASSSGHGDEAFFGQGTRLTVV.